This T cell receptor beta chain was sequenced during a study of spatial heterogeneity in lung cancer. About the research overall: The mean occurrence of each unique TCR and UMI combination in raw reads exceeded 8.5. Study results and caveats: The counts of expanded TCRs, ubiquitous and regional, tracked ubiquitous and regional nonsynonymous mutations, respectively. Expanded alpha and beta TCR counts within tumors tracked tumor mutation counts.

J lost 1 base, V lost 4 bases, and 5 bases had no gene match. The germline V gene has CDR1 SGHRS and CDR2 YFSETQ. CDR3 length: 14 residues. Sample time point: sample taken at primary tumor resection. The sequenced material consisted of unsorted whole RNA from tumor, nontumor lung or frozen PBMC. This clonotype appeared many times. Its antigen is still unknown. Unique molecular identifiers tagged every individual TCR cDNA molecule. In TCRdb, the 5' RACE reads were re-called with MiXCR into one record per CDR3 protein. The table records some 8,000 distinct CDR3 sequences, 9.6% of them present only once. V and J are TRBV5-1 and TRBJ2-7, with 7 bases identical to TRBD2. The clonotype originates from a male donor with early-stage non-small cell lung cancer. The sequences come from lung tumor tissue, collected at surgery. CDR3 amino acids: CASSGGDGSYEQYF. CDR3 nucleotide sequence: TGCGCCAGCAGCGGGGGGGACGGATCCTACGAGCAGTACTTC.